The 21 T cell receptor beta chains given below trace back to one sample, sequenced in a study of blood T cells in healthy people across ages. A second about 7 to 11 cycle PCR used barcoded and J-beta primers. MiXCR was run by TCRdb on the 5' RACE reads, yielding one entry per CDR3 protein. Of roughly 1,000,000 distinct CDR3 sequences listed, roughly 24% are singletons. The sample was also linked to a second study, of T cells of mothers and their children.

The sample was blood. Every receptor here comes from a girl aged 2 to 9 in good health.

This clonotype was found many times. The chain has TRBV7-2 and TRBJ2-5, with 8 bases aligning to TRBD2. There are 17 residues in the CDR3. Unmatched junction bases numbered 16, after V lost 5 bases and J lost 5 bases. Per the germline V gene, CDR1 is SGHTA and CDR2 is FQGNSA. The CDR3 spells CASSLRTSPRRQETQYF. The CDR3 bases are TGTGCCAGCAGCCTCCGGACTAGCCCTCGCAGGCAGGAGACCCAGTACTTC.

The genes are TRBV6-2 or TRBV6-3 and TRBJ2-6; perhaps D is TRBD1 or TRBD2 (6 bases each). The V gene lost 10 bases and the J gene lost 0 bases, with 28 bases spanning the gap. The CDR3 runs to 20 residues. The germline CDR1 and CDR2 sequences are MNHEY and SVGEGT. The CDR3 region is CANQTGTPTGVGSGANVLTF. CDR3 bases: TGTGCCAACCAAACCGGGACACCCACGGGGGTTGGCTCTGGGGCCAACGTCCTGACTTTC.

The V gene is TRBV20-1, the J gene TRBJ1-5; D is undetermined. The CDR3 is 13 residues long. The V gene lost 5 bases and the J gene lost 10 bases, with 18 bases spanning the gap. Germline CDR1 is DFQATT and CDR2 is SNEGSKA (reference sequence). Here the CDR3 reads CSAEVLPPDPQHF. CDR3 nucleotide sequence: TGCAGTGCTGAGGTGTTGCCTCCCGACCCCCAGCATTTT.

The rearrangement joins TRBV27 to TRBJ2-4, with D possibly matching TRBD1 (5 bases). The V gene lost 4 bases and the J gene lost 5 bases, with 12 bases spanning the gap. CDR3 length: 14 residues. Germline CDR1 is MNHEY and CDR2 is SMNVEV (reference sequence). The CDR3 sequence: CASSSWKGQNIQYF. DNA of the CDR3: TGTGCCAGCAGTTCTTGGAAGGGGCAAAACATTCAGTACTTC.

The chain combines TRBV6-5 with TRBJ2-7; no clear D gene. Germline CDR1 MNHEY, CDR2 SVGAGI. This CDR3 is 15 amino acids long. Trimming took off 0 bases at V and 2 bases at J, with 11 bases between the two ends. CDR3 sequence: CASSYSARGTYEQYF. CDR3 sequence (DNA): TGTGCCAGCAGTTACTCGGCGCGAGGAACCTACGAGCAGTACTTC.

This clonotype was detected a few times. A junction end diverges from the germline sequence, so it may reflect a read error. CDR3 protein: CASSVSQNTGPLQETQCF. The CDR3 nucleotides are TGTGCCAGCAGCGTATCCCAAAACACGGGACCTCTGCAAGAGACCCAGTGCTTC. The J gene is TRBJ2-1, the V gene TRBV9; either TRBD1 or TRBD2 may supply D (5 bases each). In germline, CDR1 is SGDLS, CDR2 YYNGEE. CDR3 length: 18 amino acids.

The chain is built from TRBV29-1 and TRBJ2-1; TRBD2 matches 7 bases. After removal of 4 bases from V and 0 bases from J, the junction contained 12 bases not matched to a gene. This CDR3 comprises 17 residues. The germline V gene has CDR1 SQVTM and CDR2 ANQGSEA. CDR3: CSVGSWGGGSSYNEQFF. The CDR3 DNA reads as TGCAGCGTTGGGTCTTGGGGGGGAGGGAGCTCCTACAATGAGCAGTTCTTC.

The CDR3 sequence: CASSIGAGYTF. CDR3 bases: TGTGCCAGTAGTATAGGTGCTGGCTACACCTTC. The J gene is TRBJ1-2, the V gene TRBV19; unclear D gene. CDR1 is LNHDA and CDR2 is SQIVND in the germline V gene (reference sequence). This CDR3 region has 11 residues. V lost 1 base and J lost 7, with 4 bases in between. The whole variable domain, remainder taken from reference TRBV19 and TRBJ1-2, is DGGITQSPKYLFRKEGQNVTLSCEQNLNHDAMYWYRQDPGQGLRLIYYSQIVNDFQKGDIAEGYSVSREKKESFPLTVTSAQKNPTAFYLCASSIGAGYTFGSGTRLTVV.

CDR3 loop: CASRFTGSGETQYF. CDR3 coding DNA: TGCGCCAGCAGGTTTACAGGGTCGGGGGAGACCCAGTACTTC. The chain uses TRBV5-1 and TRBJ2-5; a weak D match, TRBD1 (6 bases). The length of the CDR3 is 14 residues. Trimming removed 5 bases at V and 5 bases at J, with 16 bases between. Germline V lookup: CDR1 SGHRS, CDR2 YFSETQ.

The chain links TRBV24-1 to TRBJ2-1, with TRBD1 matching 9 bases. This CDR3 contains 17 residues. Germline trimming cut 4 bases from V and 6 bases from J; bases unmatched to any gene: 12. Germline V gene data show CDR1 as KGHDR and CDR2 as SFDVKD. The CDR3 DNA reads TGTGCCACCAGTGACGAACCCGGGACAGGGTCATTCAATGAGCAGTTCTTC. Translating it yields CATSDEPGTGSFNEQFF.

As concerns this clonotype: Given the absence of the conserved phenylalanine or tryptophan at the CDR3 end, a read error is likely. The chain is built from TRBV4-3 and TRBJ2-5; 8 bases align to TRBD2. CDR3 length: 17 residues. The trim removed 0 bases at V and 7 bases at J, leaving 13 bases unmatched. Germline CDR1 and CDR2: LGHNA and YSLEER. This CDR3 reads CASSQDLAGGAEGTQYS. CDR3 DNA: TGCGCCAGCAGCCAAGATCTAGCCGGGGGGGCTGAAGGGACCCAGTACTCC.

The V gene is TRBV19, the J gene TRBJ2-1; the D is unclear. Germline V CDR1 and CDR2: LNHDA, SQIVND (reference sequence). The CDR3 has 12 residues. V gave up 6 bases and J gave up 6 bases, with 9 bases separating them. CDR3 bases: TGTGCCAGTAGCCCGAGCGCCAATGAGCAGTTCTTC. This sequence encodes CASSPSANEQFF. Using reference TRBV19 and TRBJ2-1 for the parts outside the CDR3, the full variable domain is DGGITQSPKYLFRKEGQNVTLSCEQNLNHDAMYWYRQDPGQGLRLIYYSQIVNDFQKGDIAEGYSVSREKKESFPLTVTSAQKNPTAFYLCASSPSANEQFFGPGTRLTVL.

CDR3 loop: CASSLSAQPSNQPQHF. CDR3 DNA: TGTGCCAGCAGTTTATCCGCCCAGCCTAGCAATCAGCCCCAGCATTTT. The chain uses TRBV27 and TRBJ1-5, with D uncertain. V shed 0 bases and J shed 0 bases, with 9 bases lying between them. The CDR3 has 16 residues. CDR1 is MNHEY, CDR2 SMNVEV, per germline (reference sequence).

In its sample, this clonotype was seen a few times. V usage is TRBV12-3 or TRBV12-4 and J usage is TRBJ2-1; D is perhaps TRBD1 (5 bases). The CDR3 length is 14 residues. Trimming shortened V by 8 bases and J by 1 base, and 12 bases separated the two germline ends. The CDR3 DNA reads as TGTGCCAGCCGTGACAGCGTTTCCTACAATGAGCAGTTCTTC. Translated: CASRDSVSYNEQFF.

In its sample, this clonotype was seen once. The chain employs TRBV5-1 and TRBJ2-3, with D possibly matching TRBD2 (6 bases). The germline V gene has CDR1 SGHRS and CDR2 YFSETQ. The CDR3 is 15 residues long. Trimming shortened V by 4 bases and J by 2 bases, and 14 bases separated the two germline ends. CDR3 amino acids: CASSPWGGNTDTQYF. CDR3 bases: TGCGCCAGCAGCCCCTGGGGCGGGAACACAGATACGCAGTATTTT.

This clonotype appeared a few times. V is TRBV20-1 and J is TRBJ2-1, with TRBD2 identical over 14 bases. The V gene end was trimmed by 6 bases and the J gene end by 1 base; junction bases not matched to a gene: 5. The CDR3 covers 16 residues. Per the germline V gene, CDR1 is DFQATT and CDR2 is SNEGSKA (reference sequence). DNA of the CDR3: TGCAGTGCCGGGACTAGCGGGAGAGGATCCTACAATGAGCAGTTCTTC. It is translated as CSAGTSGRGSYNEQFF.

CDR3 region: CSLQLDGRRETQYF. As DNA, the CDR3 is TGCAGTCTACAACTCGACGGGAGAAGGGAGACCCAGTACTTC. The chain employs TRBV20-1 and TRBJ2-5; D is perhaps TRBD2 (6 bases). In germline, CDR1 is DFQATT, CDR2 SNEGSKA (reference sequence). The V and J ends lost 8 bases and 5 bases respectively, with 21 bases between them. The CDR3 is made up of 14 amino acids.

This clonotype was seen only a few times. The rearrangement uses TRBV28 and TRBJ2-7; TRBD2 agrees at 9 bases. This CDR3 comprises 20 residues. CDR1 and CDR2 from the germline V gene are MDHEN and SYDVKM. The trim removed 4 bases at V and 0 bases at J, leaving 19 bases unmatched. The CDR3 loop reads CASSSLQTSGGGRSSYEQYF. The CDR3, as DNA: TGTGCCAGCAGTTCGCTACAGACTAGCGGAGGCGGAAGGAGCTCCTACGAGCAGTACTTC.

Only a few counts were recorded for this clonotype. CDR3 sequence reads: CASTPGGSTYEQYF. The CDR3 nucleotides are TGTGCCAGCACTCCTGGGGGGAGTACCTACGAGCAGTACTTC. The chain recombines TRBV28 with TRBJ2-7; TRBD2 is a possible D gene (6 bases). The V end was cut by 7 bases, the J end by 2 bases, with 15 bases between. CDR1 is MDHEN, CDR2 SYDVKM, per germline. The CDR3 spans 14 residues. The full variable domain, its missing parts supplied by reference TRBV28 and TRBJ2-7, is DVKVTQSSRYLVKRTGEKVFLECVQDMDHENMFWYRQDPGLGLRLIYFSYDVKMKEKGDIPEGYSVSREKKERFSLILESASTNQTSMYLCASTPGGSTYEQYFGPGTRLTVT.

This chain links TRBV11-2 with TRBJ1-1; 7 positions agree with TRBD1. Germline values: CDR1 SGHAT, CDR2 FQNNGV. V lost 4 bases to trimming and J lost 0 bases; unmatched junction nucleotides: 8. This CDR3 has 16 residues. The CDR3 nucleotides read TGTGCCAGCAGCTCCCCAGGGGGAAACATGAACACTGAAGCTTTCTTT. As protein: CASSSPGGNMNTEAFF.

The chain is built from TRBV21-1 and TRBJ2-5. TRBV21-1 corresponds to a pseudogene. CDR3 length: 9 residues. CDR3 in amino acids: CASIQTQYF. Written as DNA, the CDR3 is TGTGCCAGTATACAGACCCAGTACTTC.